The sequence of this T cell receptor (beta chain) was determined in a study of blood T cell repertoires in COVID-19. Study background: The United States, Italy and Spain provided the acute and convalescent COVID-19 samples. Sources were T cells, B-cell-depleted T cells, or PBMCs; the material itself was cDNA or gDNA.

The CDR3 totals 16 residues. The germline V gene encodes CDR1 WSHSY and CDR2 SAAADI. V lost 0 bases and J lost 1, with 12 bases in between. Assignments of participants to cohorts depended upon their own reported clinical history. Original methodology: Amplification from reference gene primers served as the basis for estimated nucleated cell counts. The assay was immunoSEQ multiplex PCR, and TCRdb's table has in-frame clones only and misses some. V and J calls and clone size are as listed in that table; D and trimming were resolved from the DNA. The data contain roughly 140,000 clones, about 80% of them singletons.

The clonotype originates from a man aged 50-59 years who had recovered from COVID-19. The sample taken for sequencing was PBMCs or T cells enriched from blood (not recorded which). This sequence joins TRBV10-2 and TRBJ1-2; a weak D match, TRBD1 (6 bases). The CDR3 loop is CASSESYRVFNYGYTF. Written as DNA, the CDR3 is TGCGCCAGCAGTGAGTCCTACAGGGTCTTTAACTATGGCTACACCTTC.